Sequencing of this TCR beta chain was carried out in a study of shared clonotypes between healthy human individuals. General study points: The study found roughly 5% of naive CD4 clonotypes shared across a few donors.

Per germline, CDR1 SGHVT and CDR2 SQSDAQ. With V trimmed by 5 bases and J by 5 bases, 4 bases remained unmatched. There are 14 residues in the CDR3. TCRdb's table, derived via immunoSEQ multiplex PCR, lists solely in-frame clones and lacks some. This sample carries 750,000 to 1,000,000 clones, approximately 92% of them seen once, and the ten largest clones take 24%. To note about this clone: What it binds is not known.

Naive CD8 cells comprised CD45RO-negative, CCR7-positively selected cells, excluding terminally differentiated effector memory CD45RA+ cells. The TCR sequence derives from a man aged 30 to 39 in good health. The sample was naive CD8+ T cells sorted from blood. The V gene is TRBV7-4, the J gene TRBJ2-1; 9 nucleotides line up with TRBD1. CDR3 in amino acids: CASSQHRGHNEQFF. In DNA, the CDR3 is TGTGCCAGCAGCCAACACAGGGGGCACAATGAGCAGTTCTTC.